These 10 T cell receptor beta chains originate from one sample sequenced in a study of blood T cell repertoires in COVID-19. Libraries were prepared by immunoSEQ multiplex PCR; TCRdb keeps only in-frame clonotypes and omits some of them. Of some 180,000 clones listed, around four fifths are singletons. The sequenced sample consisted of peripheral blood. All receptors come from a woman aged 80 or over with active or convalescent COVID-19.

V is TRBV15 and J is TRBJ2-7; D perhaps matches TRBD1 (6 bases). V was clipped by 0 bases and J by 4 bases, with 16 bases between them. CDR1 is LNHNV, CDR2 YYDKDF, per germline (reference sequence). This CDR3 contains 16 residues. Here the CDR3 reads CATSRDSRTVSYEQYF. The CDR3 DNA is TGTGCCACCAGCAGAGATTCAAGGACAGTAAGTTACGAGCAGTACTTC.

The chain recombines TRBV28 with TRBJ2-7, with D possibly being TRBD2 (6 bases). CDR3 length: 13 residues. The ends were cut back, 6 bases at V and 1 base at J, with 10 bases in the middle. Germline assignment: CDR1 MDHEN and CDR2 SYDVKM. The CDR3, as DNA: TGTGCCAGCAGAAGTGGGGGGTCCTACGAGCAGTACTTC. The encoded protein is CASRSGGSYEQYF.

A single count supports this clone. The chain uses TRBV2 and TRBJ1-2; 8 bases fit TRBD1. The length of the CDR3 is 13 residues. Trimming took 9 bases from V and 3 from J; bases not matched to a gene: 6. The germline CDR1 and CDR2 sequences are SNHLY and FYNNEI. DNA for the CDR3: TGTGCCAGTAGGACAGGGACTTACTATGGCTACACCTTC. Protein product: CASRTGTYYGYTF.

The chain combines TRBV28 with TRBJ1-4, with D hard to call. The CDR3 has 14 amino acids. V lost 6 bases, J lost 7 bases, and 15 bases lay in between. The germline V gene has CDR1 MDHEN and CDR2 SYDVKM. CDR3 sequence: CASRNQVSGEKLFF. CDR3 nucleotide sequence: TGTGCCAGCAGGAACCAAGTTTCAGGTGAAAAACTGTTTTTT.

The J gene is TRBJ1-4, the V gene TRBV12-5; D possibly corresponds to TRBD1 (6 bases). Germline CDR1 and CDR2: LGHNT and FRNRAP. CDR3 size: 14 residues. Trimming took off 4 bases at V and 8 bases at J, with 14 bases between the two ends. The CDR3 DNA sequence: TGTGCTAGTGGTTCTCAGGGGTCTGACGAAAAACTGTTTTTT. Amino acids: CASGSQGSDEKLFF.

The rearrangement links TRBV27 to TRBJ1-2; possibly TRBD1 for D (5 bases). Germline V gene data show CDR1 as MNHEY and CDR2 as SMNVEV (reference sequence). CDR3 size: 13 residues. Trimming cost V 5 bases and J 4 bases, with 11 bases left between them. The CDR3 sequence: CASSLAGTYGYTF. The CDR3, as DNA: TGTGCCAGCAGTCTTGCGGGGACCTATGGCTACACCTTC.

This clone was recorded a few times. The chain combines TRBV7-3 with TRBJ2-2; D perhaps matches TRBD2 (6 bases). This CDR3 region has 15 residues. Trimming took off 4 bases at V and 4 bases at J, with 13 bases between the two ends. Germline CDR1 SGHTA, CDR2 FQGTGA. The CDR3: CASSSGRDGTGELFF. CDR3 DNA: TGTGCCAGCAGCTCGGGGCGGGACGGCACCGGGGAGCTGTTTTTT.

CDR3 nucleotide sequence: TGTGCCAGTAGCATACCCAACTCCTACAATGAGCAGTTCTTC. It is translated as CASSIPNSYNEQFF. The rearrangement joins TRBV19 to TRBJ2-1; D gene uncertain. The germline gives CDR1 LNHDA, CDR2 SQIVND (reference sequence). CDR3 length: 14 residues. Trimming stripped 6 bases from V and 0 bases from J, with 9 bases between.

J is TRBJ2-5 and V is TRBV5-4; TRBD2 matches at 8 bases. V shed 7 bases and J 1 base; nucleotides not matched to a gene: 9. Germline V CDR1 and CDR2: SGHNT, YYREEE (reference sequence). This CDR3 has 15 amino acids. Written as DNA, the CDR3 is TGTGCCAGCGGATCGGGACTAGGAGGCCAAGAGACCCAGTACTTC. Its translation: CASGSGLGGQETQYF. The variable domain in full, with the rest retrieved from reference TRBV5-4 and TRBJ2-5, is ETGVTQSPTHLIKTRGQQVTLRCSSQSGHNTVSWYQQALGQGPQFIFQYYREEENGRGNFPPRFSGLQFPNYSSELNVNALELDDSALYLCASGSGLGGQETQYFGPGTRLLVL.

The chain recombines TRBV7-7 with TRBJ2-2; 8 bases agree with TRBD1. Germline V gives CDR1 SSHAT, CDR2 FNYEAQ (reference sequence). Trimming at V came to 5 bases and at J to 3 bases, leaving 8 bases not matched to a gene. The CDR3 extends over 16 amino acids. CDR3 DNA: TGTGCCAGCAGCCAACCCAGGACAGGGCACACCGGGGAGCTGTTTTTT. As protein: CASSQPRTGHTGELFF.